This is a list of T cell receptor beta chains from one sample in a study of OX40 agonist ivuxolimab in advanced cancers. Sequencing was performed with immunoSEQ multiplex PCR; in TCRdb, only in-frame clones are kept and a portion is missing. Of about 23,000 clones listed, 84% are singletons. Sequenced material: CD4+ or CD8+ T cells sorted from blood, taken in a trial of the OX40 agonist ivuxolimab. The receptor set was obtained from an adult with an advanced solid tumor such as melanoma, head and neck, liver or kidney cancer. CDR3s include the opening cysteine and the closing phenylalanine or tryptophan. Fields, in order: V gene, J gene, clone size, D gene, CDR3 DNA, CDR3 protein. D genes are given only for firm matches. Size is omitted from some rows. Given values are once, few, many or a class for expanded clones.

TRBV19	TRBJ2-7	NA	TRBD1	TGTGCCAGTAGTTTCGGACAGGGATCGAGGGAGCAGTACTTC	CASSFGQGSREQYF
TRBV19	TRBJ1-2	NA	NA	TGTGCCAGTAGTGGGGCCCTCGGGGGCTATGGCTACACCTTC	CASSGALGGYGYTF
TRBV19	TRBJ1-1	few	NA	TGTGCCCCAAGGGGCGGCCCTTTCTTT	CAPRGGPFF
TRBV19	TRBJ1-5	NA	NA	TGTGCCAGTAGTATAAAGGGGGGATCGATCGGCAATCAGCCCCAGCATTTT	CASSIKGGSIGNQPQHF
TRBV11-2	TRBJ1-2	NA	NA	TGTGCCAGCAGCTATATGGGACAAAACTATGGCTACACCTTC	CASSYMGQNYGYTF
TRBV29-1	TRBJ1-1	NA	NA	TGCAGCGTTGAGGGGGGGACGGAAGAATTGAACACTGAAGCTTTCTTT	CSVEGGTEELNTEAFF
TRBV9	TRBJ1-4	NA	NA	TGTGCCAGCAGCCCAACGGGAGATCGGGGTGAAAAACTGTTTTTT	CASSPTGDRGEKLFF
TRBV7-8	TRBJ1-1	NA	NA	TGTGCCAGCAGCTTAGAGGGAATCAGAACTGAAGCTTTCTTT	CASSLEGIRTEAFF
TRBV5-1	TRBJ2-5	NA	NA	TGCGCCAGCAGCTTGGGCAGGGGTCGAGTAAAGACCCAGTACTTC	CASSLGRGRVKTQYF
TRBV7-9	TRBJ1-4	NA	TRBD1	TGTGCCAGCAGCCGAAAAAGAGGGACAGACCTAACTAATGAAAAACTGTTTTTT	CASSRKRGTDLTNEKLFF
TRBV7-3	TRBJ2-6	NA	NA	TGTGCCAGCAGCCGAGGGAGTGGGCCGAATTCTGGGGCCAACGTCCTGACTTTC	CASSRGSGPNSGANVLTF
TRBV9	TRBJ2-2	NA	NA	TGTGCCAGTCGGGGACGCGGGGAGCTGTTTTTT	CASRGRGELFF
TRBV4-3	TRBJ1-3	once	NA	TGCGCCAGCAGCCAGATATACAGGGTGGATGGAAACACCATATATTTT	CASSQIYRVDGNTIYF
TRBV4-1	TRBJ1-2	NA	TRBD1	TGCGCCAGCAGCCGGCCCCGGACAGGCCGGGACTATGGCTACACCTTC	CASSRPRTGRDYGYTF
TRBV5-1	TRBJ1-1	NA	TRBD1	TGCGCCAGCAGCTTACAGGGGGGCATGAACACTGAAGCTTTCTTT	CASSLQGGMNTEAFF
TRBV28	TRBJ1-2	once	NA	TGTGCCAGCAGGGGACCGGGAGCCAAGTTGGGCTATGGCTACACCTTC	CASRGPGAKLGYGYTF
TRBV1	TRBJ1-5	NA	NA	TGCACCAGCAGCCAAACGACAGGGCACGGCAATCAGCCCCAGCATTTT	CTSSQTTGHGNQPQHF
TRBV6-1	TRBJ2-2	NA	TRBD2	TGTGCCAGCAGTGTCTTCGCGGGGGATAACACCGGGGAGCTGTTTTTT	CASSVFAGDNTGELFF
TRBV7-9	TRBJ1-2	NA	NA	TGTGCCAGCAGCTTAGCTTCTAGCTACACCTTC	CASSLASSYTF
TRBV4-3	TRBJ2-7	NA	TRBD1	TGCGCCAGCAGCCAGGAGACAGGGATCTCCTACGAGCAGTACTTC	CASSQETGISYEQYF
TRBV2	TRBJ2-7	NA	TRBD1	TGTGCCAGCACTCAGATGACAGGGGATCGCTCCTACGAGCAGTACTTC	CASTQMTGDRSYEQYF
TRBV27	TRBJ1-1	NA	NA	TGTGCCAGCAGTTTATGGGGTGGCAGGAACACTGAAGCTTTCTTT	CASSLWGGRNTEAFF
TRBV29-1	TRBJ2-7	NA	NA	TGCAGCGTTGAAGGGCAGGGCTCTCTCTACGAGCAGTACTTC	CSVEGQGSLYEQYF
TRBV9	TRBJ2-7	NA	NA	TGTGCCAGCAGCGTAGACCCTGGCAGCTCCTACGAGCAGTACTTC	CASSVDPGSSYEQYF
TRBV6-1	TRBJ1-4	few	NA	TGTGCCAGCAGTGAAATATATGGGGCTGGTGGTGAAAAACTGTTTTTT	CASSEIYGAGGEKLFF
TRBV21-1	TRBJ2-7	once	NA	TGTGCCAGCAGCCGACGACACTTTAGCTCCTACGAGCAGTACTTC	CASSRRHFSSYEQYF
TRBV6-4	TRBJ1-2	NA	NA	TGTGCCAGCAGCCCCGGGGAGGGGTCTAATGGCTACACCTTC	CASSPGEGSNGYTF
TRBV15	TRBJ2-5	NA	NA	TGTGCCACCAGCAGCCGTTCCCGACTTGCTGTCGAAGAGACCCAGTACTTC	CATSSRSRLAVEETQYF
TRBV19	TRBJ2-7	NA	NA	TGTGCCAGTAGTAGAGGGGGGGGGCCGGTCGAGCAGTACTTC	CASSRGGGPVEQYF
TRBV11-2	TRBJ2-5	NA	NA	TGTGCCAGCAGCCTCGCCGGGACAATGCAAGAGACCCAGTACTTC	CASSLAGTMQETQYF
TRBV11-2	TRBJ1-1	NA	TRBD1	TGTGCCAGCAGCTTACCCGGACAGGGGGCCGGGAACACTGAAGCTTTCTTT	CASSLPGQGAGNTEAFF
TRBV29-1	TRBJ1-4	medium-sized	NA	TGCAGCGTTGGGGGGTTCGGAACTAATGAAAAACTGTTTTTT	CSVGGFGTNEKLFF
TRBV7-2	TRBJ1-4	NA	NA	TGTGCCAGCAGCTTAAGTGACGCTCCGCCCTTTAATGAAAAACTGTTTTTT	CASSLSDAPPFNEKLFF
TRBV13	TRBJ1-1	once	NA	TGTGCCAGCAGCTTTCTAGGAGCGAACACTGAAGCTTTCTTT	CASSFLGANTEAFF
TRBV7-6	TRBJ1-6	few	NA	TGTGCCAGCAGCTTATGGGAGGCCGGGACGGAAAATTCACCCCTCCACTTT	CASSLWEAGTENSPLHF
TRBV4-3	TRBJ1-1	NA	NA	TGCGCCAGCAGCCACTTCGGGGGAACTAACACTGAAGCTTTCTTT	CASSHFGGTNTEAFF
TRBV11-3	TRBJ1-2	NA	NA	TGTGCCAGCAGCTTCTCGGCCGTCTATGGCTACACCTTC	CASSFSAVYGYTF